Listed below are T cell receptor beta chains from one sample, sequenced in a study of blood T cell repertoires in COVID-19. The table came from immunoSEQ multiplex PCR; TCRdb's copy has only in-frame clones and leaves some out. This sample has approximately 170,000 clones, with about 90% found just once. Sequencing was done on a sample of peripheral blood. Source of these receptors: a woman aged 70-85 years with acute or convalescent COVID-19. CDR3s include the opening cysteine and the closing phenylalanine or tryptophan. The D gene is left open where the match is weak.

j_call,cdr3_length,d_call,v_call,cdr3_aa
TRBJ2-1,14,NA,TRBV11-2,CASSLGWVRPRQFF
TRBJ2-3,16,TRBD2,TRBV7-6,CASSLGLAGLADTQYF
TRBJ2-1,15,TRBD2,TRBV7-3,CASSLTGLAGNEQFF
TRBJ2-2,15,TRBD1,TRBV11-3,CASSLSGQGGVELFF
TRBJ2-7,16,TRBD2,TRBV7-8,CASKKGTSGGAYEQYF
TRBJ1-2,13,NA,TRBV11-2,CASSTTGSYGYTF
TRBJ1-1,15,TRBD1,TRBV19,CASSSRDRIETEAFF
TRBJ2-3,15,TRBD1,TRBV19,CASSARQGSPDTQYF
TRBJ1-4,15,TRBD1,TRBV5-5,CASSRGTGNNEKLFF
TRBJ1-2,13,TRBD1,TRBV5-1,CASSLQGARGYTF
TRBJ1-2,14,NA,TRBV29-1,CSGSKAGLGYGYTF
TRBJ2-4,15,NA,TRBV11-2,CASSLGGRVANIQYF
TRBJ2-5,13,NA,TRBV12-3/TRBV12-4,CASSTGVKETQYF
TRBJ1-5,16,TRBD1,TRBV19,CASSIRQGTSNQPQHF
TRBJ2-7,15,NA,TRBV4-1,CASSQLGETSHEQYF
TRBJ1-2,12,TRBD1,TRBV6-5,CASSRQGYGYTF
TRBJ2-1,15,TRBD2,TRBV7-2,CASTLVGLAGDEQFF